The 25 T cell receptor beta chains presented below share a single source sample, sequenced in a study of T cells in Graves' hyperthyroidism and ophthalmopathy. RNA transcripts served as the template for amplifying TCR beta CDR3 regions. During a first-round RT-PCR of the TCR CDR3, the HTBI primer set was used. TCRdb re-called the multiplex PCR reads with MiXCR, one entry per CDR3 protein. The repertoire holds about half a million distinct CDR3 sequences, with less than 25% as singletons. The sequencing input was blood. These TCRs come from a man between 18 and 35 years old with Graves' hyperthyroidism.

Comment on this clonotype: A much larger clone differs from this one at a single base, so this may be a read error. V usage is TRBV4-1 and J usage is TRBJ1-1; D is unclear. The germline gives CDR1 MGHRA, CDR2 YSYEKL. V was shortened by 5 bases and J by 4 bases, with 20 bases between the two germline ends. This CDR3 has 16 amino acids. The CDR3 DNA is TGCGCCAGCAGCGAAGCGAGTTCAGCCATGAGCACTGAAGCTTTCTTT. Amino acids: CASSEASSAMSTEAFF.

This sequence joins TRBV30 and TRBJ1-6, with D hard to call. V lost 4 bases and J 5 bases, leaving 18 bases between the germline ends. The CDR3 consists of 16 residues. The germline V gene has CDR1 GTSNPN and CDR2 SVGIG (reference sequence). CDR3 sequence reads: CAWTRGQPRNNSPLHF. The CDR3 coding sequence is TGTGCCTGGACTCGAGGTCAACCGCGAAATAATTCACCCCTCCACTTT.

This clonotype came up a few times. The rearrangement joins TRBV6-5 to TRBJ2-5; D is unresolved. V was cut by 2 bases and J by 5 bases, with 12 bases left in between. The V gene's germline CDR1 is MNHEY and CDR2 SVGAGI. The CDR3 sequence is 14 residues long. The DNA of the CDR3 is TGTGCCAGCAGTTACGCCCGGTCATCGGAGACCCAGTACTTC. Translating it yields CASSYARSSETQYF.

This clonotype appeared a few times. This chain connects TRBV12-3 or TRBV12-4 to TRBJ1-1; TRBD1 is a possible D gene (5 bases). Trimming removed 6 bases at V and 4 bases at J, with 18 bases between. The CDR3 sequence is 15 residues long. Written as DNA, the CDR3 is TGTGCCAGCAGCCCGGGGAGGGGTTCAGGCACTGAAGCTTTCTTT. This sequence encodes CASSPGRGSGTEAFF.

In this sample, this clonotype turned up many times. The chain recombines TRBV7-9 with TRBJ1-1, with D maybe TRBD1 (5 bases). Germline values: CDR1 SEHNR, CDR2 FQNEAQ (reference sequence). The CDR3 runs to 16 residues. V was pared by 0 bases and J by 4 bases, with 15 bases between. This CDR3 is CASSLAQGVGGTEAFF. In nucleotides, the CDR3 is TGTGCCAGCAGCTTAGCGCAAGGGGTCGGCGGCACTGAAGCTTTCTTT.

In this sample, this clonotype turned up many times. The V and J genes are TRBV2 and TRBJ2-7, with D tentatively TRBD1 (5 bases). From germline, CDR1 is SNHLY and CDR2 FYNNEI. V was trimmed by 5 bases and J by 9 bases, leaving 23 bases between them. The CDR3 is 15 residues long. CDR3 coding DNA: TGTGCCAGCAGTCTTGGGGCAGCTACTACCATCTGGCAGTACTTC. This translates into CASSLGAATTIWQYF.

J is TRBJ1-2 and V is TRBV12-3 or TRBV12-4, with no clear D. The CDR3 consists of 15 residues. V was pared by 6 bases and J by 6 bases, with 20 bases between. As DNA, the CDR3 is TGTGCCAGCAGCCTTAAGGCCAGTTCACACAATGGCTACACCTTC. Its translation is CASSLKASSHNGYTF.

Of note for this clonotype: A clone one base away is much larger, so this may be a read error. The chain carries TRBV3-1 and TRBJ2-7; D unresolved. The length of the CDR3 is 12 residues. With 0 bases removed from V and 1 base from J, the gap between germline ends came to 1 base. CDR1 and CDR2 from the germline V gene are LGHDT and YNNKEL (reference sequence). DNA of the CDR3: TGTGCCAGCAGCCAAGAATCCTACGAGCAGTACTTC. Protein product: CASSQESYEQYF.

The CDR3, as DNA: TGCAGTGCTAGAGCGGGTAACACTGAAGCTTTCTTT. Translating it yields CSARAGNTEAFF. The V call is TRBV20-1, the J call TRBJ1-1; D is unclear. Germline CDR1 is DFQATT and CDR2 is SNEGSKA (reference sequence). Trimming pared 1 base from V and 2 bases from J, leaving 5 bases between. There are 12 residues in the CDR3.

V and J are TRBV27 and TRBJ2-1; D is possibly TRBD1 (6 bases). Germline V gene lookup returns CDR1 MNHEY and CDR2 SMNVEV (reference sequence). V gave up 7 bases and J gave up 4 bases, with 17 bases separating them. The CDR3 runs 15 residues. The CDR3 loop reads CASNLGLGGYNEQFF. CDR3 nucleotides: TGTGCCAGCAACTTAGGGCTAGGGGGATACAATGAGCAGTTCTTC.

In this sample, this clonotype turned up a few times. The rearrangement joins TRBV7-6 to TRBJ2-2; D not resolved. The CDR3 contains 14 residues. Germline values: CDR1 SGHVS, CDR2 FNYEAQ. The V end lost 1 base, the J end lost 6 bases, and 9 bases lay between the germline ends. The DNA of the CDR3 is TGTGCCAGCAGCTTAGGGTTCCGGGCCGGGGAGCTGTTTTTT. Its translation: CASSLGFRAGELFF. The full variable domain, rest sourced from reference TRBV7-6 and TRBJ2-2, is GAGVSQSPRYKVTKRGQDVALRCDPISGHVSLYWYRQALGQGPEFLTYFNYEAQQDKSGLPNDRFSAERPEGSISTLTIQRTEQRDSAMYRCASSLGFRAGELFFGEGSRLTVL.

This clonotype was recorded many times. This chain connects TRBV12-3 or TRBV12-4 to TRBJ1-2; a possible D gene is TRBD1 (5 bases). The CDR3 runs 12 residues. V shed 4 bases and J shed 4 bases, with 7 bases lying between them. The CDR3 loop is CASSSQGYGYTF. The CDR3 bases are TGTGCCAGCAGTTCTCAGGGCTATGGCTACACCTTC.

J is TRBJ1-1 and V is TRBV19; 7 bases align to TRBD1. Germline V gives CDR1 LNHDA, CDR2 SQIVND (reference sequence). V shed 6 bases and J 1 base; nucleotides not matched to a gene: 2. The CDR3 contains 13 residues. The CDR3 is CASRHRGNTEAFF. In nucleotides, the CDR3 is TGTGCCAGTAGACACAGGGGGAACACTGAAGCTTTCTTT.

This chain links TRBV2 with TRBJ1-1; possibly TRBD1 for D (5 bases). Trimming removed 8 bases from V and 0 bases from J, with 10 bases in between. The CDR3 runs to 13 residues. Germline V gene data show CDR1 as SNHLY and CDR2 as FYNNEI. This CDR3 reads CASWTPMNTEAFF. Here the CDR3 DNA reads TGTGCCAGCTGGACACCTATGAACACTGAAGCTTTCTTT.

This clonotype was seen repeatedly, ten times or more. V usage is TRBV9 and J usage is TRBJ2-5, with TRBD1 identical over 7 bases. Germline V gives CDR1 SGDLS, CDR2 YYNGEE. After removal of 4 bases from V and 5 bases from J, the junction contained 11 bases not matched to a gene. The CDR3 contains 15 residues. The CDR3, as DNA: TGTGCCAGCAGCTCTACCGGGACAGTAGGGGAGACCCAGTACTTC. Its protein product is CASSSTGTVGETQYF. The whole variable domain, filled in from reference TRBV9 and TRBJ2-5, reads DSGVTQTPKHLITATGQRVTLRCSPRSGDLSVYWYQQSLDQGLQFLIQYYNGEERAKGNILERFSAQQFPDLHSELNLSSLELGDSALYFCASSSTGTVGETQYFGPGTRLLVL.

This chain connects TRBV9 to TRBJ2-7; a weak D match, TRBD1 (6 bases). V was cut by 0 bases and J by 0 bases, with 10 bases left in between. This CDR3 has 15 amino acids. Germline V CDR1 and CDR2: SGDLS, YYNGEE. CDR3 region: CASSVAGVDSYEQYF. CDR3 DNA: TGTGCCAGCAGCGTAGCAGGGGTGGACTCCTACGAGCAGTACTTC.

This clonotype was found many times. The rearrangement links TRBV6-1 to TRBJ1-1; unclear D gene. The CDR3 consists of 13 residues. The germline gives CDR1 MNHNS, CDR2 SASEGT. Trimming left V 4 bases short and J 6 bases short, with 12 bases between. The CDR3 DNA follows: TGTGCCAGCAGTGTGCAAAGGACCTCTGAAGCTTTCTTT. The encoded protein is CASSVQRTSEAFF.

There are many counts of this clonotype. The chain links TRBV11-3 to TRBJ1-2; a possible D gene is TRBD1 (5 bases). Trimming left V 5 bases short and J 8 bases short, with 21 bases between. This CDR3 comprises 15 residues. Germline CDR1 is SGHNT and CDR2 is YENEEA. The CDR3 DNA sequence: TGTGCCAGCAGCACTCCCCGGGACGGCGGAGGAGGCTACACCTTC. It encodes CASSTPRDGGGGYTF.

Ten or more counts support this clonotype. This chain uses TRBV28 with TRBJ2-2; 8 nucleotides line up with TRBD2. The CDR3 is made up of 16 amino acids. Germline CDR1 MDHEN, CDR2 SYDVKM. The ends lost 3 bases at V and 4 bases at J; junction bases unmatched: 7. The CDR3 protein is CASSFGTSLGTGELFF. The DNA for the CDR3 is TGTGCCAGCAGTTTCGGGACTAGTCTGGGCACCGGGGAGCTGTTTTTT.

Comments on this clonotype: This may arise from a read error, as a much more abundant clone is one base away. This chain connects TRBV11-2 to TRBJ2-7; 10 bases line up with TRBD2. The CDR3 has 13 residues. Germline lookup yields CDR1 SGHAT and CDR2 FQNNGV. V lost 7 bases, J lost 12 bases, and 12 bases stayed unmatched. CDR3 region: CASIPSTSGPRYF. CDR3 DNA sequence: TGTGCCAGCATCCCATCGACTAGCGGGCCTCGGTACTTC.

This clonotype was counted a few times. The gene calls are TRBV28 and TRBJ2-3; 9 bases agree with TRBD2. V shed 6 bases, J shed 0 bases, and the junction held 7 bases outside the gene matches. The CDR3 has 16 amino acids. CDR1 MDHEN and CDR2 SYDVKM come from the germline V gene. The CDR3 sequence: CASRALSGGSTDTQYF. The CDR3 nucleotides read TGTGCCAGCAGAGCCCTTAGCGGGGGTAGCACAGATACGCAGTATTTT.

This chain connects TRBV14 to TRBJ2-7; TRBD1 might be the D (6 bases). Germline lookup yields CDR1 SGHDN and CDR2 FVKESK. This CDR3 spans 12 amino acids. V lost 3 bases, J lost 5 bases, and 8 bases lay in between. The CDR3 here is CASSHWGHEQYF. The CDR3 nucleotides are TGTGCCAGCAGCCATTGGGGGCACGAGCAGTACTTC.

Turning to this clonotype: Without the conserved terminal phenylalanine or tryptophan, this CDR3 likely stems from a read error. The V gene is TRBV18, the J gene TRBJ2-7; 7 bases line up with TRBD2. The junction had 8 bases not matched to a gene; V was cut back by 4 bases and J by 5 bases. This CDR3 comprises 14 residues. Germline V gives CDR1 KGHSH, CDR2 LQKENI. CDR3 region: CASSRDYNPDEQYL. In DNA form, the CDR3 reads TGTGCCAGCTCACGGGACTACAACCCGGACGAGCAGTACTTG.

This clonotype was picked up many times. CDR3 bases: TGTGCCAGCAGCGGACAGGGGGCGACAAGTAATTCACCCCTCCACTTT. Translated, it gives CASSGQGATSNSPLHF. This chain links TRBV12-3 or TRBV12-4 with TRBJ1-6; 11 bases align to TRBD1. The CDR3 is 16 amino acids. V trimming: 6 bases; J trimming: 6 bases; junction bases outside the gene matches: 7.

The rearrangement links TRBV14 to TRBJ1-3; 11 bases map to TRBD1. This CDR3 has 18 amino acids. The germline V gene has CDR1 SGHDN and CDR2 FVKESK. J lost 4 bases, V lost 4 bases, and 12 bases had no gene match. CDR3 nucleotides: TGTGCCAGCAGCCGAAGGACAGGGGGCGAGTTGTCCGGAAACACCATATATTTT. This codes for CASSRRTGGELSGNTIYF.